This T cell receptor beta chain was identified in a study of beta chain features in type 1 diabetes. Whole-study results and caveats: Type 1 diabetes patients showed a moderate but significant shortening of TCRB CDR3s in all four CD4+ subsets.

What was sequenced were expressed TCRB transcripts, since all of the isolated RNA had been reverse transcribed. Repertoires were generated with immunoSEQ multiplex PCR, while TCRdb's copy carries only in-frame clones and drops some. The sample lists 300,000 to 400,000 clones, less than 15% occurring once. This clone was counted only a few times. As yet, its antigen is unknown. The ends were cut back, 0 bases at V and 3 bases at J, with 13 bases in the middle. This CDR3 spans 16 amino acids. Germline CDR1 and CDR2: SGDLS and YYNGEE. The genes are TRBV9 and TRBJ2-1; unclear D gene. The sequencing input was naive CD4+ T cells from blood. The receptor was derived from a woman younger than 30 with type 1 diabetes. CDR3 loop: CASSVESTRSYNEQFF. CDR3 bases: TGTGCCAGCAGCGTAGAATCTACGAGGAGCTACAATGAGCAGTTCTTC.